The 16 T cell receptor beta chains below were found in one sample sequenced in a study of OX40 agonist ivuxolimab in advanced cancers. Repertoires were generated with immunoSEQ multiplex PCR, while TCRdb's copy carries only in-frame clones and drops some. Counted here are fewer than 55,000 clones, 80% to 90% occurring once; the ten biggest clones make up nearly 0.7%. The source was CD4+ or CD8+ T cells sorted from blood, collected in a trial of the OX40 agonist ivuxolimab. All receptors derive from an adult with an advanced solid tumor such as melanoma, head and neck, liver or kidney cancer.

This clone was recorded only once. CDR3 sequence reads: CASSSISPASTDTQYF. CDR3 in DNA: TGTGCCAGCAGCTCCATTAGCCCGGCTAGCACAGATACGCAGTATTTT. The chain has TRBV7-9 and TRBJ2-3; D unresolved. V was pared by 4 bases and J by 0 bases, with 14 bases between. Germline-derived CDR1 and CDR2 are SEHNR and FQNEAQ (reference sequence). The CDR3 contains 16 residues.

The chain couples TRBV7-9 to TRBJ1-2, with a tentative D call TRBD1 (6 bases). V was trimmed by 4 bases and J by 4 bases, leaving 13 bases between them. The CDR3 loop spans 14 amino acids. Germline V gene sequence: CDR1 SEHNR, CDR2 FQNEAQ (reference sequence). CDR3 region: CASSSQTGTYGYTF. CDR3 DNA: TGTGCCAGCAGCTCTCAGACAGGCACCTATGGCTACACCTTC.

The chain joins TRBV6-1 to TRBJ2-7; TRBD2 matches 10 bases. J lost 6 bases, V lost 8 bases, and 13 bases had no gene match. The CDR3 contains 15 residues. The germline V gene encodes CDR1 MNHNS and CDR2 SASEGT. The CDR3 bases are TGTGCCAGCGCCATTGAGCGGGGGGGCCTTAGCGAGCAGTACTTC. Translating gives CASAIERGGLSEQYF.

The chain combines TRBV6-5 with TRBJ2-7; 7 bases line up with TRBD1. The V and J ends lost 7 bases and 5 bases, in that order; junction bases with no gene match: 14. Per the germline V gene, CDR1 is MNHEY and CDR2 is SVGAGI. This CDR3 has 15 amino acids. The CDR3, as DNA: TGTGCCAGCACCCGCCTGACAGGGAACAAGAACGAGCAGTACTTC. This sequence encodes CASTRLTGNKNEQYF.

DNA for the CDR3: TGTGCCAGCAGGTGGTCGACGAACACCGGGGAGCTGTTTTTT. This sequence encodes CASRWSTNTGELFF. The rearrangement joins TRBV2 to TRBJ2-2, with unresolved D. V gave up 6 bases and J gave up 0 bases, with 8 bases separating them. The CDR3 consists of 14 residues. CDR1 and CDR2 from the germline V gene are SNHLY and FYNNEI.

DNA of the CDR3: TGTGCCAGCAGCTTAGGACTAGCTGGAGAGACCCAGTACTTC. The encoded protein is CASSLGLAGETQYF. The rearrangement joins TRBV7-6 to TRBJ2-5, with 7 positions matching TRBD2. Germline loops: CDR1 SGHVS, CDR2 FNYEAQ. The CDR3 covers 14 residues. Trimming removed 1 base from V and 4 bases from J; junction bases left unmatched: 3.

The rearrangement joins TRBV5-6 to TRBJ2-5, with 8 bases that match TRBD2. Germline V CDR1 and CDR2: SGHDT, YYEEEE. J lost 2 bases, V lost 4 bases, and 10 bases had no gene match. The CDR3 runs 16 residues. The CDR3 nucleotides are TGTGCCAGCAGCGCCCAGACTGGCGGGGGGCAAGAGACCCAGTACTTC. This translates into CASSAQTGGGQETQYF.

J is TRBJ1-1 and V is TRBV5-4; no clear D gene. CDR3 length equals 13 residues. Germline values: CDR1 SGHNT, CDR2 YYREEE (reference sequence). Trimming removed 3 bases at V and 5 bases at J, with 11 bases between. The CDR3 coding sequence is TGTGCCAGCAGCTCCCCGATGGGAACTGAAGCTTTCTTT. It codes for CASSSPMGTEAFF.

The chain's CDR3 is CASSLTGGGGNEQFF. The DNA of the CDR3 is TGTGCCAGCAGCCTCACCGGGGGGGGTGGCAATGAGCAGTTCTTC. V is TRBV11-3 and J is TRBJ2-1, with 8 bases matching TRBD2. Per germline, CDR1 SGHNT and CDR2 YENEEA. The CDR3 runs to 15 residues. Trimming removed 5 bases from V and 6 bases from J; junction bases left unmatched: 9.

The chain carries TRBV7-8 and TRBJ1-2; D is possibly TRBD1 (6 bases). The germline gives CDR1 SGHVS, CDR2 FQNEAQ. The CDR3 totals 14 residues. V lost 2 bases, J lost 8 bases, and 15 bases lay in between. In DNA, the CDR3 is TGTGCCAGCAGCTTATCTGGGGGCGCCGGGGGCTACACCTTC. Its translation: CASSLSGGAGGYTF.

J is TRBJ2-2 and V is TRBV11-2, with no clear D. Germline loops: CDR1 SGHAT, CDR2 FQNNGV. V was shortened by 1 base and J by 9 bases, with 6 bases between the two germline ends. The CDR3 totals 12 residues. This CDR3 is CASSLGGRELFF. DNA for the CDR3: TGTGCCAGCAGCTTAGGTGGCAGGGAGCTGTTTTTT.

The chain uses TRBV2 and TRBJ2-5, with D possibly TRBD1 on 6 matching bases. Trimming removed 4 bases from V and 4 bases from J, with 13 bases in between. Germline CDR1 reads SNHLY; CDR2 reads FYNNEI. This CDR3 is built from 14 residues. The CDR3 sequence: CASSARTGPETQYF. CDR3 sequence (DNA): TGTGCCAGCAGTGCCAGAACAGGGCCAGAGACCCAGTACTTC.

This chain connects TRBV19 to TRBJ1-5; 7 bases are shared with TRBD1. In germline, CDR1 is LNHDA, CDR2 SQIVND (reference sequence). J was trimmed by 7 bases and V by 2 bases; bases with no gene match: 11. The CDR3 sequence is 16 residues long. DNA of the CDR3: TGTGCCAGTAGTATAACCCAGGGGGTGACGGGGCAGCCCCAGCATTTT. It is translated as CASSITQGVTGQPQHF. The variable domain in full, with the rest retrieved from reference TRBV19 and TRBJ1-5, is DGGITQSPKYLFRKEGQNVTLSCEQNLNHDAMYWYRQDPGQGLRLIYYSQIVNDFQKGDIAEGYSVSREKKESFPLTVTSAQKNPTAFYLCASSITQGVTGQPQHFGDGTRLSIL.

The chain carries TRBV11-3 and TRBJ2-7; 10 bases match TRBD2. Germline CDR1 SGHNT, CDR2 YENEEA. This CDR3 comprises 19 residues. V shed 5 bases, J shed 0 bases, and the junction held 16 bases outside the gene matches. This chain's CDR3 is CASSLTVPLAGRLSYEQYF. The CDR3 nucleotides read TGTGCCAGCAGCCTCACAGTCCCACTAGCGGGGCGCCTCTCCTACGAGCAGTACTTC.

The genes are TRBV9 and TRBJ1-2; unclear D gene. Trimming shortened V by 3 bases and J by 5 bases, and 14 bases separated the two germline ends. The germline gives CDR1 SGDLS, CDR2 YYNGEE. The CDR3 runs to 14 residues. CDR3 bases: TGTGCCAGCAGCGCCGATACAGAGGTATATGGCTACACCTTC. It specifies CASSADTEVYGYTF.

The genes are TRBV21-1 and TRBJ1-2. TRBV21-1 is annotated as a pseudogene. The CDR3 covers 12 residues. CDR3 nucleotides: TGTGCCAGCAGCAAAGTGGACTATGGCTACACCTTC. Its protein product is CASSKVDYGYTF.